The rows below give T cell receptor beta chains drawn from one sample of a study of metastatic and nonmetastatic thyroid tumors. TCRdb re-analyzed the PCR reads using MiXCR. The sample yields roughly 93,000 clones, 10% to 15% seen once. Material: blood. The source is a female donor with papillary thyroid cancer or a benign thyroid nodule (not recorded which). Some clones in this sample may be carry-over from other donors' samples. Each CDR3 is given with its conserved first and last residue. A D gene is named only where the DNA matches it firmly. Expanded clones are given a class, and other clones once, few, many or no size at all.

d_gene,v_gene,j_gene,abundance,CDR3nt,CDR3aa
NA,TRBV28,TRBJ2-6,NA,NA,CASSPVASGANVVTF
NA,TRBV19,TRBJ1-6,many,TGTGCCAGTAGTCCGCCATGGGATAATTCACCCCTCCACTTT,CASSPPWDNSPLHF
NA,TRBV9,TRBJ2-7,many,TGTGCCAGCAGCGTAGGAGTCAGCCCTTGGGAGCAGTACTTC,CASSVGVSPWEQYF
TRBD1,TRBV15,TRBJ2-2,many,TGTGCCACCAGCAGAGGGGGACAGGACACCGGGGAGCTGTTTTTT,CATSRGGQDTGELFF
NA,TRBV19,TRBJ2-5,many,TGTGCCAGTAGTATCAGGCGGCTGGGGTCGTACCAAGAGACCCAGTACTTC,CASSIRRLGSYQETQYF
TRBD1,TRBV10-1,TRBJ1-5,many,TGCGCCAGCGACACCGACAGGGGGCGGGGGTCTGGCAATCAGCCCCAGCATTTT,CASDTDRGRGSGNQPQHF
NA,TRBV5-1,TRBJ1-4,many,TGCGCCAGCAGGCAGACAGGCACTAATGAAAAACTGTTTTTT,CASRQTGTNEKLFF
NA,TRBV20-1,TRBJ2-7,many,TGCAGTGCTTTAGGGCCGAGCTCCTACGAGCAGTACTTC,CSALGPSSYEQYF
TRBD1,TRBV18,TRBJ2-1,many,TGTGCCAGCTCACCACGAGGACAGGACTACAATGAGCAGTTCTTC,CASSPRGQDYNEQFF
TRBD2,TRBV5-5,TRBJ2-5,many,TGTGCCAGCAACCCGGGGACTATCCGGGAGACCCAGTACTTC,CASNPGTIRETQYF
NA,TRBV7-9,TRBJ1-2,many,TGTGCCAGCAGCTTTGGACAGAGCGCTAACTATGGCTACACCTTC,CASSFGQSANYGYTF
TRBD1,TRBV7-8,TRBJ2-5,NA,TGTGCCAGCAGCTTGGGGGCGGACAGGAATCCAGAGACCCAGTACTTC,CASSLGADRNPETQYF
NA,TRBV4-3,TRBJ2-7,many,TGCGCCAGCAGCCAAGGGTTGGACAGCGAGACCCCTTACGAGCAGTACTTC,CASSQGLDSETPYEQYF
NA,TRBV7-9,TRBJ1-1,many,TGTGCCAGCAGCCGATTGAACACCTTGAACACTGAAGCTTTCTTT,CASSRLNTLNTEAFF
NA,TRBV6-1,TRBJ1-2,many,TGTGCCAGCAGCGACGAAAACTATGGCTACACCTTC,CASSDENYGYTF
NA,TRBV6-2/TRBV6-3,TRBJ1-1,many,TGTGCCAGCACCCTGACGGCGGGAGGGAACACTGAAGCTTTCTTT,CASTLTAGGNTEAFF
NA,TRBV15,TRBJ2-6,many,TGTGCCACCAGGGCGTCAGGGGCCAACGTCCTGACTTTC,CATRASGANVLTF
TRBD2,TRBV19,TRBJ2-7,many,TGTGCCAGTACCGTAGCGGGTACCAGCTCCTACGAGCAGTACTTC,CASTVAGTSSYEQYF
NA,TRBV4-1,TRBJ1-6,many,TGCGCCAGCAGCCAAACTGGGTCACCCCTCCACTTT,CASSQTGSPLHF
NA,TRBV19,TRBJ2-7,many,TGTGCCAGTAGTATAGATTCGGGGGGCCGCTACGAGCAGTACTTC,CASSIDSGGRYEQYF
NA,TRBV19,TRBJ2-1,many,TGTGCCAGTAGTATAGAAGGGGGGAATGAGCAGTTCTTC,CASSIEGGNEQFF
TRBD2,TRBV3-1,TRBJ2-1,many,TGTGCCAGCAGCCAAGGATCTAGCGGGACCGAGTACAATGAGCAGTTCTTC,CASSQGSSGTEYNEQFF
TRBD1,TRBV19,TRBJ1-2,NA,TGTGCCAGTAGTGTCACAGGGGGCGACTATGGCTACACCTTC,CASSVTGGDYGYTF
TRBD2,TRBV28,TRBJ2-3,many,TGTGCCAGCAGTTTAACAGGAGGGCTAGCGGGAGGAGATACGCAGTATTTT,CASSLTGGLAGGDTQYF
TRBD1,TRBV11-2,TRBJ2-7,few,TGTGCCAGCAGCTTAAGATGGGACAGGGTAAGTTACGGGCAGTACTTC,CASSLRWDRVSYGQYF
NA,TRBV5-4,TRBJ2-3,NA,TGTGCCAGCAGCGGGGGTCGGGTGGATACGCAGTATTTT,CASSGGRVDTQYF
NA,TRBV27,TRBJ1-4,many,TGTGCCAGCAGTTTAAAAAAGACAGGCAATAGTCCAACTAATGAAAAACTGTTTTTT,CASSLKKTGNSPTNEKLFF
NA,TRBV2,TRBJ2-3,many,TGTGCCAGCAGTGAAGGAGCCGGCTACAGCACAGATACGCAGTATTTT,CASSEGAGYSTDTQYF
TRBD2,TRBV24-1,TRBJ2-3,many,TGTGCCACCAGTGATCCCTCGGGAGGCGGCACAGATACGCAGTATTTT,CATSDPSGGGTDTQYF
TRBD1,TRBV6-4,TRBJ1-2,NA,TGTGCCAGCAGGACCCGCACAGGGGGCGCGGACTATGGCTACACCTTC,CASRTRTGGADYGYTF
NA,TRBV7-2,TRBJ2-7,many,TGTGCCAGCAGCTTGGAGCGCCTCTACGAGCAGTACTTC,CASSLERLYEQYF
TRBD2,TRBV20-1,TRBJ2-7,many,TGCAGTGCTAGAGGGGGACGGGGGGCCTACGAGCAGTACTTC,CSARGGRGAYEQYF
NA,TRBV9,TRBJ1-2,many,TGTGCCAGCAGCGTAGTGGGGGGGCTTGAGTATGGCTACACCTTC,CASSVVGGLEYGYTF
NA,TRBV7-9,TRBJ2-1,many,TGTGCCAGCAGCACCTGGACAACCCGATCCAATGAGCAGTTCTTC,CASSTWTTRSNEQFF
TRBD1,TRBV7-2,TRBJ2-6,many,TGTGCCAGCAGATCATCGGGGACAGGGTACCGTGGGGCCAACGTCCTGACTTTC,CASRSSGTGYRGANVLTF
NA,TRBV12-3/TRBV12-4,TRBJ2-2,many,TGTGCCAGCAGCTATCAGGGCACCGGGGAGCTGTTTTTT,CASSYQGTGELFF
TRBD2,TRBV10-3,TRBJ2-2,many,TGTGCCACCAAGGGACTAGCGGGAGGTTCCGGGGAGCTGTTTTTT,CATKGLAGGSGELFF
TRBD2,TRBV20-1,TRBJ2-1,once,TGCAGTGCTAGAGATAGAGGTCGCCTAGCGGGAGGGGTTCTTAATGAGCAGTTCTTC,CSARDRGRLAGGVLNEQFF
NA,TRBV6-1,TRBJ2-7,many,TGTGCCAGCAGTGAGGGCCCTTCCTACGAGCAGTACTTC,CASSEGPSYEQYF
TRBD2,TRBV28,TRBJ2-7,many,TGTGCCAGCAGTAAAGGGGCGGGGGCCTACGAGCAGTACTTC,CASSKGAGAYEQYF
NA,TRBV3-1,TRBJ1-1,many,TGTGCCAGCAGCCAAGAGGGACGGAACACTGAAGCTTTCTTT,CASSQEGRNTEAFF
NA,TRBV4-1,TRBJ1-1,many,TGCGCCAGCAGCCAAGTCAGTGGGAACACTGAAGCTTTCTTT,CASSQVSGNTEAFF